This passage covers 19 T cell receptor beta chains from one sample sequenced in a study of blood T cell repertoires in COVID-19. Measured with immunoSEQ multiplex PCR; TCRdb has only the in-frame clones, and not every one. The table shows over 85,000 clones, with around 75% occurring only once. The source material was peripheral blood. The source is a man between 65 and 85 years old with acute or convalescent COVID-19.

The chain couples TRBV15 to TRBJ1-2; TRBD1 might be the D (5 bases). CDR3 length: 14 residues. V was clipped by 3 bases and J by 6 bases, with 14 bases between them. Germline CDR1 LNHNV, CDR2 YYDKDF (reference sequence). CDR3 sequence reads: CATSRLGARDGYTF. The DNA for the CDR3 is TGTGCCACCAGCAGGTTAGGGGCGAGAGATGGCTACACCTTC.

This clone showed up just a few times. The DNA for the CDR3 is TGCAGCGTTAGGGACAGGGGCCCCGGGGCCCAGTACTTC. It yields the protein CSVRDRGPGAQYF. The chain couples TRBV29-1 to TRBJ2-5; 10 bases match TRBD1. J was trimmed by 9 bases and V by 5 bases; bases with no gene match: 9. This CDR3 comprises 13 residues. Germline CDR1 SQVTM, CDR2 ANQGSEA.

This chain uses TRBV5-1 with TRBJ2-7, with D uncertain. The V and J ends lost 5 bases and 7 bases respectively, with 19 bases between them. The CDR3 spans 14 residues. The germline V gene encodes CDR1 SGHRS and CDR2 YFSETQ. CDR3 coding DNA: TGCGCCAGCAGAACCATCCCGGAGTATGGAGAGCAGTACTTC. Translated, it gives CASRTIPEYGEQYF.

The chain carries TRBV18 and TRBJ2-3; D remains ambiguous. The CDR3 spans 14 residues. Trimming pared 5 bases from V and 0 bases from J, leaving 9 bases between. Looked up from germline, CDR1 is KGHSH and CDR2 is LQKENI. CDR3 DNA sequence: TGTGCCAGCTCAACTACCGCTAGCACAGATACGCAGTATTTT. It codes for CASSTTASTDTQYF.

CDR3 in amino acids: CASSPTQGKLFF. As DNA, the CDR3 is TGTGCCAGCAGCCCCACGCAGGGAAAACTGTTTTTT. The chain combines TRBV7-8 with TRBJ1-4; the D gene is possibly TRBD1 (5 bases). V was cut by 5 bases and J by 10 bases, with 11 bases left in between. Looked up from germline, CDR1 is SGHVS and CDR2 is FQNEAQ. This CDR3 region has 12 residues.

The V and J genes are TRBV27 and TRBJ2-1, with D perhaps TRBD1 (6 bases). Between the trimmed V and J ends, which lost 5 bases and 0 bases, there was a span of 14 bases. Per germline, CDR1 MNHEY and CDR2 SMNVEV (reference sequence). This CDR3 spans 16 amino acids. CDR3 DNA sequence: TGTGCCAGCAGTCTCGGGACACATAGCTCCTACAATGAGCAGTTCTTC. This translates into CASSLGTHSSYNEQFF.

To note about this clone: An end of the junction does not agree with germline; a read error may underlie this. V gene TRBV7-7 combines with J gene TRBJ1-1; D call uncertain. In germline, CDR1 is SSHAT, CDR2 FNYEAQ (reference sequence). The CDR3 covers 13 residues. The CDR3 sequence: CASSSLRDTEAFF. In nucleotides, the CDR3 is TGTGCTAGCAGCTCATTGCGGGACACTGAAGCTTTCTTT.

The chain carries TRBV19 and TRBJ2-7; no definite D call. V was trimmed by 4 bases and J by 2 bases, leaving 12 bases between them. This CDR3 is built from 14 residues. Per the germline V gene, CDR1 is LNHDA and CDR2 is SQIVND (reference sequence). The chain's CDR3 is CASSTVGRTYEQYF. In DNA, the CDR3 is TGTGCCAGTAGTACCGTGGGCCGTACCTACGAGCAGTACTTC.

The chain couples TRBV13 to TRBJ2-3; 9 bases are a match to TRBD2. J gave up 4 bases and V 5 bases, and 7 bases lay outside the gene matches. This CDR3 contains 15 residues. The germline gives CDR1 PRHDT, CDR2 FYEKMQ (reference sequence). The CDR3: CASSPSGRKADTQYF. The CDR3 bases are TGTGCCAGCAGCCCAAGCGGGAGGAAAGCAGATACGCAGTATTTT. Complete variable domain (other parts from reference TRBV13 and TRBJ2-3): AAGVIQSPRHLIKEKRETATLKCYPIPRHDTVYWYQQGPGQDPQFLISFYEKMQSDKGSIPDRFSAQQFSDYHSELNMSSLELGDSALYFCASSPSGRKADTQYFGPGTRLTVL.

V is TRBV20-1 and J is TRBJ2-3; TRBD1 matches at 9 bases. Germline lookup yields CDR1 DFQATT and CDR2 SNEGSKA (reference sequence). V lost 3 bases to trimming and J lost 3 bases; unmatched junction nucleotides: 4. This CDR3 contains 14 residues. CDR3 amino acids: CSASLGQGTDTQYF. For the CDR3, the DNA is TGCAGTGCTAGTCTAGGACAGGGGACAGATACGCAGTATTTT.

The CDR3 loop reads CASSDKGQGIGRIVTGELFF. The CDR3, as DNA: TGTGCCAGCAGCGATAAGGGACAGGGGATCGGAAGGATTGTTACCGGGGAGCTGTTTTTT. The genes are TRBV9 and TRBJ2-2, with 10 bases aligning to TRBD1. Trimming cost V 3 bases and J 5 bases; bases outside gene matches: 19. The CDR3 has 20 amino acids. From germline, CDR1 is SGDLS and CDR2 YYNGEE. The whole variable domain, remainder taken from reference TRBV9 and TRBJ2-2, is DSGVTQTPKHLITATGQRVTLRCSPRSGDLSVYWYQQSLDQGLQFLIQYYNGEERAKGNILERFSAQQFPDLHSELNLSSLELGDSALYFCASSDKGQGIGRIVTGELFFGEGSRLTVL.

The genes are TRBV5-1 and TRBJ2-5; 7 bases line up with TRBD2. The J segment lost 2 bases and the V segment lost 0 bases, leaving 4 bases of the junction unmatched. The CDR3 totals 15 residues. In germline, CDR1 is SGHRS, CDR2 YFSETQ. The CDR3 protein is CASSLVPSGQETQYF. CDR3 nucleotides: TGCGCCAGCAGCTTGGTTCCTAGCGGTCAAGAGACCCAGTACTTC.

The chain uses TRBV5-1 and TRBJ1-1, with D perhaps matching TRBD1 (5 bases). Germline V gene data show CDR1 as SGHRS and CDR2 as YFSETQ. CDR3 size: 15 residues. Trimming shortened V by 0 bases and J by 3 bases, and 12 bases separated the two germline ends. As DNA, the CDR3 is TGCGCCAGCAGCTTGGCTGGGGGAGGGGACACTGAAGCTTTCTTT. Residues: CASSLAGGGDTEAFF.

The chain uses TRBV5-4 and TRBJ1-2; TRBD1 aligns across 8 bases. V trimming: 2 bases; J trimming: 13 bases; junction bases outside the gene matches: 16. The CDR3 totals 15 residues. The germline gives CDR1 SGHNT, CDR2 YYREEE (reference sequence). The CDR3 loop is CASSFPWTGSAVGTF. As DNA, the CDR3 is TGTGCCAGCAGCTTCCCTTGGACAGGGTCCGCAGTTGGCACCTTC.

The CDR3 sequence is CASSPTGWGNTIYF. DNA of the CDR3: TGTGCCAGCAGTCCGACAGGGTGGGGAAACACCATATATTTT. This chain joins TRBV27 and TRBJ1-3, with 7 nucleotides matching TRBD1. This CDR3 region has 14 residues. Trimming removed 5 bases from V and 4 bases from J; junction bases left unmatched: 5. Germline V gene data show CDR1 as MNHEY and CDR2 as SMNVEV (reference sequence).

V gene TRBV7-2 combines with J gene TRBJ2-2; D gene ambiguous. The germline V gene has CDR1 SGHTA and CDR2 FQGNSA. Deletions cut 5 bases from V and 6 bases from J, with 10 bases between. CDR3 length: 13 residues. Here the CDR3 DNA reads TGTGCCAGCAGCCCAATAGAGGCCGGGGAGCTGTTTTTT. It encodes CASSPIEAGELFF.

This chain joins TRBV27 and TRBJ2-7, with 8 bases aligning to TRBD1. Germline CDR1 MNHEY, CDR2 SMNVEV (reference sequence). V gave up 1 base and J gave up 0 bases; unmatched junction bases: 8. CDR3 size: 17 residues. Written as DNA, the CDR3 is TGTGCCAGCAGTTTATTGTATCGGGGACAGGACTCCTACGAGCAGTACTTC. Residues: CASSLLYRGQDSYEQYF.

The chain has TRBV27 and TRBJ1-2; the D gene is possibly TRBD1 (6 bases). Trimming cost V 6 bases and J 4 bases, with 15 bases left between them. Germline CDR1 MNHEY, CDR2 SMNVEV (reference sequence). The CDR3 has 14 residues. The CDR3 loop reads CASRAIQGIYGYTF. CDR3 sequence (DNA): TGTGCCAGCAGGGCGATACAGGGTATCTATGGCTACACCTTC.

The V call is TRBV7-2, the J call TRBJ1-1, with 8 positions matching TRBD1. The J segment lost 11 bases and the V segment lost 4 bases, leaving 6 bases of the junction unmatched. This CDR3 has 12 residues. Germline CDR1 and CDR2: SGHTA and FQGNSA. The CDR3 nucleotides are TGTGCCAGCAGCTCTATGACAGGGGTTGCTTTCTTT. It translates to CASSSMTGVAFF.